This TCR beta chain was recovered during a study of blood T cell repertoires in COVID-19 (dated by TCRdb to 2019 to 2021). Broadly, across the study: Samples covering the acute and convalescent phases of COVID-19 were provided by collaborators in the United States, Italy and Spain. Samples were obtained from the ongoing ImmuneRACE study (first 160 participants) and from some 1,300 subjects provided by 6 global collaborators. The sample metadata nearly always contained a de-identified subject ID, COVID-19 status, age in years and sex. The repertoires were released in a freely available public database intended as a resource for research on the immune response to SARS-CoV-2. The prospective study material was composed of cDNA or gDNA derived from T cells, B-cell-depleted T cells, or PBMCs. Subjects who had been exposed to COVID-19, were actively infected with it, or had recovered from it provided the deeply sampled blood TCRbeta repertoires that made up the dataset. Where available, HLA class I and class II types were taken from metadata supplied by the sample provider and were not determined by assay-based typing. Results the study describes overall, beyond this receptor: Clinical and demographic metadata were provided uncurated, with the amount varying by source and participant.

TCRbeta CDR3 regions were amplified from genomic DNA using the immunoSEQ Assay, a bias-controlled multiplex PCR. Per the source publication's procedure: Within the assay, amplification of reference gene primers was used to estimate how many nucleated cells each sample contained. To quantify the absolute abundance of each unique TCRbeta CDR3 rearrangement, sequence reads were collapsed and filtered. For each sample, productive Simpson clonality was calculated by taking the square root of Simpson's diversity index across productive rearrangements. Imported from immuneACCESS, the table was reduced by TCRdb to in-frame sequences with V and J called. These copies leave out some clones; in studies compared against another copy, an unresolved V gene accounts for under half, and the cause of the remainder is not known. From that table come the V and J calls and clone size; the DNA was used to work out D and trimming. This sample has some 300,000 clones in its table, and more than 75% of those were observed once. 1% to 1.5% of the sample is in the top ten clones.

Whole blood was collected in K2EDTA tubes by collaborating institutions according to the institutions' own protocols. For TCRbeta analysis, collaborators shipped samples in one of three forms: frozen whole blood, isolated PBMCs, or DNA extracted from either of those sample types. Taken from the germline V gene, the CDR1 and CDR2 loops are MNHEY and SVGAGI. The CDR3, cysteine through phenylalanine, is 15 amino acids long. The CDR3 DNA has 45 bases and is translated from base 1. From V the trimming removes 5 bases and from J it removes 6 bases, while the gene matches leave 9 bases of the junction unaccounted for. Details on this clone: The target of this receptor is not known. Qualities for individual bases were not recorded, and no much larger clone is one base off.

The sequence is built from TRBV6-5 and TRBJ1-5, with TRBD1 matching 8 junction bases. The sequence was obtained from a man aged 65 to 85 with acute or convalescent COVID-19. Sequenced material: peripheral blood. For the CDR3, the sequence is CASSTDRTGRQPQHF. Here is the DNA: TGTGCCAGCAGTACGGATCGGACAGGGCGTCAGCCCCAGCATTTT.